The T cell receptor (beta chain) described here comes from a study of T cells in women clearing cervical HPV infection. The CDR3 sequence is 13 residues long. Per the germline V gene, CDR1 is KGHSH and CDR2 is LQKENI. Trimming stripped 3 bases from V and 8 bases from J, with 11 bases between. Method: immunoSEQ multiplex PCR; TCRdb's copy keeps in-frame clones and lacks some. This listing includes approximately 30,000 clones. As concerns this clone: Read sequence stops 3 residues before the CDR3 end, and the germline J gene provides the missing end.

This TCR was recovered from a woman between 18 and 69 years old with a cervical HPV16 infection that either progressed to CIN3+ or cleared (not recorded which). The rearrangement joins TRBV18 to TRBJ1-5; D not resolved. The specimen sequenced was blood buffy coat. The part of the CDR3 DNA that was read is TGTGCCAGCTCACCCCCTACTCTTGAGCCC. It encodes CASSPPTLEP. In full, the CDR3 reads CASSPPTLEPQHF.